These 22 T cell receptor beta chains originate from one sample sequenced in a study of OX40 agonist ivuxolimab in advanced cancers. The data were produced by immunoSEQ multiplex PCR, yet TCRdb's version contains in-frame clones alone and is incomplete. This table holds about 62,000 clones, less than 85% found once. The sample here was CD4+ or CD8+ T cells sorted from blood, taken in a trial of the OX40 agonist ivuxolimab. These receptors all stem from an adult with an advanced solid tumor such as melanoma, head and neck, liver or kidney cancer.

This chain joins TRBV5-1 and TRBJ2-5, with D tentatively TRBD1 or TRBD2 (5 bases each). Germline-derived CDR1 and CDR2 are SGHRS and YFSETQ. Trimming removed 5 bases at V and 2 bases at J, with 13 bases between. This CDR3 is 14 amino acids long. The CDR3 nucleotides are TGCGCCAGCAGACGCCGGGACCCTCAAGAGACCCAGTACTTC. It codes for CASRRRDPQETQYF.

This clone was counted only a few times. CDR3 region: CASSPPVLYGYTF. CDR3 nucleotide sequence: TGTGCCAGCTCACCACCGGTATTGTATGGCTACACCTTC. The gene calls are TRBV18 and TRBJ1-2; D gene uncertain. V lost 0 bases, J lost 5 bases, and 7 bases lay in between. This CDR3 has 13 residues. Germline CDR1 is KGHSH and CDR2 is LQKENI.

In DNA, the CDR3 is TGTGCCGCCCGACCCCCAGGGGGCGGCTATGGCTACACCTTC. Protein product: CAARPPGGGYGYTF. The chain joins TRBV6-5 to TRBJ1-2; the match to TRBD1 covers 8 bases. V lost 11 bases and J lost 4; bases outside the gene matches: 12. The CDR3 sequence is 14 residues long. In germline, CDR1 is MNHEY, CDR2 SVGAGI.

V gene TRBV21-1 combines with J gene TRBJ1-5; TRBD1, as called in the table, went unchecked against the DNA. TRBV21-1 is a documented pseudogene. This CDR3 region has 18 residues. CDR3 nucleotide sequence: TGTGCCAGCAGCAAACCGGGACAGGTTCCCCGAGGGAATCAGCCCCAGCATTTT. This sequence encodes CASSKPGQVPRGNQPQHF.

This clone has only a few counts. Other DNA sequences from this sample encode an identical CDR3 as well. V gene TRBV19 combines with J gene TRBJ2-7; D is unresolved. The CDR3 spans 16 residues. CDR1 and CDR2 (germline): LNHDA, SQIVND (reference sequence). V lost 3 bases to trimming and J lost 1 base, with 16 bases between them. The CDR3 loop reads CASSMSTAAPSYEQYF. The CDR3 DNA sequence: TGTGCCAGTAGTATGAGTACGGCCGCCCCATCCTACGAGCAGTACTTC. The whole variable domain, filled in from reference TRBV19 and TRBJ2-7, reads DGGITQSPKYLFRKEGQNVTLSCEQNLNHDAMYWYRQDPGQGLRLIYYSQIVNDFQKGDIAEGYSVSREKKESFPLTVTSAQKNPTAFYLCASSMSTAAPSYEQYFGPGTRLTVT.

The chain has TRBV9 and TRBJ1-1; 8 positions agree with TRBD1. V shed 0 bases and J 6 bases; nucleotides not matched to a gene: 13. The germline V gene encodes CDR1 SGDLS and CDR2 YYNGEE. This CDR3 is built from 17 residues. CDR3 DNA sequence: TGTGCCAGCAGCGTAGAACAGAGGCTCGGACAGGGCGCTGAAGCTTTCTTT. This codes for CASSVEQRLGQGAEAFF.

The chain employs TRBV2 and TRBJ2-1; TRBD1 is a possible D gene (5 bases). Deletions cut 9 bases from V and 8 bases from J, with 17 bases between. This CDR3 comprises 13 residues. Germline assignment: CDR1 SNHLY and CDR2 FYNNEI. The CDR3 protein is CASNTDQGHEQFF. The CDR3 DNA is TGTGCCAGTAATACCGATCAGGGTCATGAGCAGTTCTTC.

The gene calls are TRBV27 and TRBJ1-6, with 8 bases matching TRBD1. The CDR3 covers 17 residues. Germline CDR1 and CDR2: MNHEY and SMNVEV (reference sequence). V shed 5 bases and J 4 bases; nucleotides not matched to a gene: 10. The CDR3 DNA sequence: TGTGCCAGCAGTCTAGGACAGGGCCCCTGGTATAATTCACCCCTCCACTTT. It yields the protein CASSLGQGPWYNSPLHF.

The rearrangement uses TRBV5-4 and TRBJ1-1; TRBD1 matches at 7 bases. V lost 2 bases to trimming and J lost 1 base; unmatched junction nucleotides: 2. The length of the CDR3 is 14 residues. Germline values: CDR1 SGHNT, CDR2 YYREEE (reference sequence). CDR3 bases: TGTGCCAGCAGCTTTGACAGGGCGAACACTGAAGCTTTCTTT. Translation gives CASSFDRANTEAFF.

The chain recombines TRBV28 with TRBJ2-7; the match to TRBD1 covers 8 bases. Per germline, CDR1 MDHEN and CDR2 SYDVKM. J lost 2 bases, V lost 6 bases, and 9 bases had no gene match. The length of the CDR3 is 15 residues. This chain's CDR3 is CASSPRTGYPYEQYF. CDR3 nucleotide sequence: TGTGCCAGCAGCCCCCGGACAGGGTACCCCTACGAGCAGTACTTC.

This clone was detected only once. V usage is TRBV19 and J usage is TRBJ2-3, with 11 bases that match TRBD1. CDR1 LNHDA and CDR2 SQIVND come from the germline V gene (reference sequence). J was trimmed by 5 bases and V by 6 bases; bases with no gene match: 7. The CDR3 length is 15 residues. The CDR3 region is CASRDRDRGGDTQYF. In nucleotides, the CDR3 is TGTGCCAGTAGGGATCGGGACAGGGGGGGAGATACGCAGTATTTT.

The chain recombines TRBV27 with TRBJ1-2, with 10 bases aligning to TRBD1. The J segment lost 4 bases and the V segment lost 8 bases, leaving 4 bases of the junction unmatched. The germline V gene encodes CDR1 MNHEY and CDR2 SMNVEV (reference sequence). CDR3 size: 13 residues. The CDR3 region is CASRDRGSYGYTF. The CDR3 region has the DNA TGTGCCAGCCGGGACAGGGGTTCCTATGGCTACACCTTC.

V is TRBV6-6 and J is TRBJ2-5; perhaps TRBD1 as D (5 bases). Germline V lookup: CDR1 MNHNY, CDR2 SVGAGI (reference sequence). Trimming shortened V by 6 bases and J by 5 bases, and 16 bases separated the two germline ends. The CDR3 contains 14 residues. The CDR3 sequence is CASSPEGVRETQYF. In DNA form, the CDR3 reads TGTGCCAGCAGCCCCGAAGGGGTTAGGGAGACCCAGTACTTC.

The chain joins TRBV9 to TRBJ2-5; 12 nucleotides align to TRBD2. The CDR3 is 17 amino acids. V shed 0 bases and J 3 bases; nucleotides not matched to a gene: 6. Germline CDR1 reads SGDLS; CDR2 reads YYNGEE. CDR3 nucleotides: TGTGCCAGCAGCGTAGGAATAAGACTAGCGGGGGAAGAGACCCAGTACTTC. Protein sequence: CASSVGIRLAGEETQYF.

This chain joins TRBV2 and TRBJ2-3; D remains ambiguous. Trimming took off 2 bases at V and 0 bases at J, with 15 bases between the two ends. Germline V gives CDR1 SNHLY, CDR2 FYNNEI. This CDR3 is built from 17 residues. The CDR3 reads CASSESLVGRSTDTQYF. CDR3 nucleotide sequence: TGTGCCAGCAGTGAAAGTCTGGTCGGTCGAAGCACAGATACGCAGTATTTT.

A note on this clone: Relative to the germline gene, one junction end is altered; a read error may explain this. The chain employs TRBV7-7 and TRBJ2-2; D uncertain. CDR3 length equals 13 residues. Germline-derived CDR1 and CDR2 are SSHAT and FNYEAQ (reference sequence). The CDR3 sequence is CASSFSGSGELFF. Here the CDR3 DNA reads TGTGCTAGCAGCTTTTCTGGGTCCGGGGAGCTGTTTTTT.

Of note for this clone: No DNA is shown, since the ends of the CDR3 on it are uncertain; the CDR3 is the one TCRdb lists. The chain recombines TRBV27 with TRBJ2-5; TRBD2 is the table's D call, not checked against the DNA. Germline CDR1 reads MNHEY; CDR2 reads SMNVEV (reference sequence). Termini included, the CDR3 measures 22 amino acids. This CDR3 reads CASSSPSPGTSGRVYFGETQYF.

The gene calls are TRBV7-6 and TRBJ2-5; 7 bases are shared with TRBD2. CDR3 length: 16 amino acids. Germline-derived CDR1 and CDR2 are SGHVS and FNYEAQ. With V trimmed by 5 bases and J by 5 bases, 14 bases remained unmatched. The CDR3 here is CASSRRRSGDGETQYF. Written as DNA, the CDR3 is TGTGCCAGCAGCCGACGGAGGAGCGGGGACGGGGAGACCCAGTACTTC.

The chain uses TRBV5-1 and TRBJ2-7; 8 nucleotides agree with TRBD1. The CDR3 runs to 17 residues. The germline gives CDR1 SGHRS, CDR2 YFSETQ. The V and J ends lost 3 bases and 7 bases, in that order; junction bases with no gene match: 18. The CDR3 DNA reads as TGCGCCAGCAGCTCTAGACCCGGTGGAGACAGGGGTGGTGAGCAGTACTTC. Its translation is CASSSRPGGDRGGEQYF.

Here the CDR3 reads CASSPKIEVQGPNYGYTF. The CDR3 coding sequence is TGTGCCAGCAGCCCCAAGATAGAGGTCCAGGGCCCTAACTATGGCTACACCTTC. This chain uses TRBV4-2 with TRBJ1-2, with TRBD1 as a possible D gene (5 bases). The ends were cut back, 4 bases at V and 0 bases at J, with 21 bases in the middle. Germline V gene lookup returns CDR1 LGHNA and CDR2 YNFKEQ. The CDR3 consists of 18 residues.

The chain combines TRBV6-5 with TRBJ1-1, with a weak D call TRBD1 (5 bases). Looked up from germline, CDR1 is MNHEY and CDR2 is SVGAGI. With 2 bases removed from V and 5 bases from J, the gap between germline ends came to 9 bases. The CDR3 runs 13 residues. The CDR3 coding sequence is TGTGCCAGCAGTTACGGCAGGGCAACTGAAGCTTTCTTT. As protein: CASSYGRATEAFF.

This clone was seen only a few times. The V gene is TRBV10-2, the J gene TRBJ2-7; a possible D gene is TRBD2 (5 bases). The V and J ends lost 10 bases and 9 bases respectively, with 22 bases between them. The CDR3 consists of 13 residues. The germline V gene has CDR1 WSHSY and CDR2 SAAADI. CDR3 in DNA: TGCGCCACTGCTGAGCGGAGCTATTTAGGGCAGTACTTC. As protein: CATAERSYLGQYF.